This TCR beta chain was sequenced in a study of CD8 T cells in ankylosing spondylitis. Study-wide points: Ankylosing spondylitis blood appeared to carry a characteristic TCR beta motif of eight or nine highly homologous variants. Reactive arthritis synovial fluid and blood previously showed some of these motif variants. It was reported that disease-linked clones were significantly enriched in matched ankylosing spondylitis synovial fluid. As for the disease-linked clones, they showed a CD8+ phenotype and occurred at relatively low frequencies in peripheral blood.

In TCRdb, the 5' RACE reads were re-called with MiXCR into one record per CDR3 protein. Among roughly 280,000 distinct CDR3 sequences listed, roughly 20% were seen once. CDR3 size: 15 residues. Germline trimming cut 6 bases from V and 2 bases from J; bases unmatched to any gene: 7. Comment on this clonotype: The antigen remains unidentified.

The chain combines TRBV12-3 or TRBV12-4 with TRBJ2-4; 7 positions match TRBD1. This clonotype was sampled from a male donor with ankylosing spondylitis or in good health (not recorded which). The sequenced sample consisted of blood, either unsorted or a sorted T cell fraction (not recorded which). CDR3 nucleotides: TGTGCCAGCAGCCTACAGGGGCTAACCAAAAACATTCAGTACTTC. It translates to CASSLQGLTKNIQYF.